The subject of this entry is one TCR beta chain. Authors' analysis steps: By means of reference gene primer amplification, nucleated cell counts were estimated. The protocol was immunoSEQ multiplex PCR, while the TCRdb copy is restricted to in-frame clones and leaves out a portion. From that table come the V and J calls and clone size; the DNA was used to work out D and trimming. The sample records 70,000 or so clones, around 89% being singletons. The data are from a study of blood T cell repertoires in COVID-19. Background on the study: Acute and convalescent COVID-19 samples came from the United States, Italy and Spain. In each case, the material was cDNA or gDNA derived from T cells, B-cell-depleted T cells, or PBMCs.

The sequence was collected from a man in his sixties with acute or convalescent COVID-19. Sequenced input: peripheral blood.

CDR3 region: CASRIPPGYEQYF. The CDR3 region has the DNA TGTGCCAGCAGGATCCCCCCGGGCTACGAGCAGTACTTC. The chain links TRBV2 to TRBJ2-7; D is unclear. The germline V gene encodes CDR1 SNHLY and CDR2 FYNNEI. The V and J ends lost 6 bases and 3 bases respectively, with 12 bases between them. This CDR3 spans 13 amino acids.